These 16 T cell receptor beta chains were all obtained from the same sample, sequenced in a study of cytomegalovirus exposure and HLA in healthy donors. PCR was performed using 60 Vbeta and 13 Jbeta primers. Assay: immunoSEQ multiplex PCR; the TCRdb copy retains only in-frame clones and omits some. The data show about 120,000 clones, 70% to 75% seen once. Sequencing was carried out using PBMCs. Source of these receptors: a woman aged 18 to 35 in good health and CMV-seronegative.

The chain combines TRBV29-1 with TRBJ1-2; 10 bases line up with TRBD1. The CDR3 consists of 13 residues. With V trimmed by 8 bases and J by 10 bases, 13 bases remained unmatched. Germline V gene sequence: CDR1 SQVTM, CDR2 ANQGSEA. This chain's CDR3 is CSSSTGGEHDYTF. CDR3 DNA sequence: TGCAGCTCATCGACAGGGGGCGAGCACGACTACACCTTC. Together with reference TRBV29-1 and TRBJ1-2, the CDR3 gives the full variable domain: SAVISQKPSRDICQRGTSLTIQCQVDSQVTMMFWYRQQPGQSLTLIATANQGSEATYESGFVIDKFPISRPNLTFSTLTVSNMSPEDSSIYLCSSSTGGEHDYTFGSGTRLTVV.

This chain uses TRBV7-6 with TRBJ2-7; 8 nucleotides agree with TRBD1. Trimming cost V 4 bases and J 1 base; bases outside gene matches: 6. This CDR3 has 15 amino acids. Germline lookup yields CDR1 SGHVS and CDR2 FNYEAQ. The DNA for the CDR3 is TGTGCCAGCAGCTGGAGACAGGGGCCGTCCTACGAGCAGTACTTC. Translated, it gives CASSWRQGPSYEQYF.

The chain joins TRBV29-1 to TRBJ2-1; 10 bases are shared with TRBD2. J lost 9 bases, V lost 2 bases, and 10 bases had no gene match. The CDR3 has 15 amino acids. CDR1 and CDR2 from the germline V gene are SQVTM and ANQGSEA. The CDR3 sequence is CSVEWARLAGAEQFF. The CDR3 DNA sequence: TGCAGCGTTGAATGGGCTCGGCTAGCGGGGGCTGAGCAGTTCTTC.

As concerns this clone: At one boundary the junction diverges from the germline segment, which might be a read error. Written as DNA, the CDR3 is TGCAGCGTTGAAGCGCCGGACAGGGTGGACACTGAAGCTTTATTT. It is translated as CSVEAPDRVDTEALF. This chain connects TRBV29-1 to TRBJ1-1, with 8 bases fitting TRBD1. The CDR3 has 15 amino acids. The germline CDR1 and CDR2 sequences are SQVTM and ANQGSEA.

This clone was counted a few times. The CDR3 DNA follows: TGCAGCGTTAAGTGGCCATCCCGTGAAAAACTGTTTTTT. This translates into CSVKWPSREKLFF. V is TRBV29-1 and J is TRBJ1-4; D is unresolved. Trimming stripped 5 bases from V and 7 bases from J, with 14 bases between. Germline V lookup: CDR1 SQVTM, CDR2 ANQGSEA. The CDR3 sequence is 13 residues long.

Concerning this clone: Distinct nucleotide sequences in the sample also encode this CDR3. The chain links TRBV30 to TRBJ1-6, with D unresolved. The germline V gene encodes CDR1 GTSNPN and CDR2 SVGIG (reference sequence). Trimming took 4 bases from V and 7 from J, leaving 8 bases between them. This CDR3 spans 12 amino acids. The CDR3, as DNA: TGTGCCTGGAAAGGCGGCAATTCACCCCTCCACTTT. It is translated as CAWKGGNSPLHF.

This CDR3 is CASSLSGSRNEKLFF. In DNA, the CDR3 is TGTGCCAGCAGCTTATCAGGCAGTAGGAATGAAAAACTGTTTTTT. The chain recombines TRBV7-2 with TRBJ1-4; D is undetermined. Germline V lookup: CDR1 SGHTA, CDR2 FQGNSA. This CDR3 spans 15 amino acids. Trimming shortened V by 2 bases and J by 5 bases, and 12 bases separated the two germline ends.

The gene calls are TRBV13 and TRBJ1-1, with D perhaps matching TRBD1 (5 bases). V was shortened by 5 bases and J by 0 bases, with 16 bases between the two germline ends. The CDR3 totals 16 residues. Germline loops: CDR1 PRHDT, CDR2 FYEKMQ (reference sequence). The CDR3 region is CASSPLDRVMNTEAFF. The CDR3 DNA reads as TGTGCCAGCAGCCCTCTAGACAGAGTCATGAACACTGAAGCTTTCTTT.

CDR3 bases: TGCGCCAGCAGCTTAACGGGACTAGCGAGGAATGAGCAGTTCTTC. Amino acids: CASSLTGLARNEQFF. The chain is built from TRBV5-1 and TRBJ2-1; 10 bases fit TRBD2. In germline, CDR1 is SGHRS, CDR2 YFSETQ. V dropped 2 bases and J dropped 7; count of bases not matched to a gene: 6. The CDR3 contains 15 residues.

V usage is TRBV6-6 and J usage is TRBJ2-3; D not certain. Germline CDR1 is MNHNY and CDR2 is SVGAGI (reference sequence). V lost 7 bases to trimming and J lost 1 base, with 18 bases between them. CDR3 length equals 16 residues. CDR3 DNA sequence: TGTGCCAGCATCAACAGACAACAGATGGGCACAGATACGCAGTATTTT. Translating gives CASINRQQMGTDTQYF.

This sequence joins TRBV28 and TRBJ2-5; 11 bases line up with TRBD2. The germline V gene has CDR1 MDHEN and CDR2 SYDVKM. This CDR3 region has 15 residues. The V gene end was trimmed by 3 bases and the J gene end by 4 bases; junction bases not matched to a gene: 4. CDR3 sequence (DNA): TGTGCCAGCAGTTTTCTAGCGGGAGGAGGAGAGACCCAGTACTTC. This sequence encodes CASSFLAGGGETQYF.

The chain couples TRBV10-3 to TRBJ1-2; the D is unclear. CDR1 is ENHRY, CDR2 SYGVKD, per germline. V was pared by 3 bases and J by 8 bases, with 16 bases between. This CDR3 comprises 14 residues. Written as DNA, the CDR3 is TGTGCCATCAGTGAAGGATTCTCACTAGCGGGCTACACCTTC. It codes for CAISEGFSLAGYTF.

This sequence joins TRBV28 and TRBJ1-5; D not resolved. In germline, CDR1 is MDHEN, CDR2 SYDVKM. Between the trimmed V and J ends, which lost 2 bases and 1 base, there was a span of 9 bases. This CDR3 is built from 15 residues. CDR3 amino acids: CASSLAPLSNQPQHF. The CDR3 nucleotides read TGTGCCAGCAGTTTAGCCCCACTGAGCAATCAGCCCCAGCATTTT.

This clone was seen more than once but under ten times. CDR3 sequence reads: CASSQGGTSGYNEQFF. Here the CDR3 DNA reads TGCGCCAGCAGCCAGGGAGGGACTAGCGGATACAATGAGCAGTTCTTC. The chain has TRBV4-1 and TRBJ2-1, with 11 bases identical to TRBD2. J lost 4 bases, V lost 3 bases, and 5 bases had no gene match. Germline CDR1 reads MGHRA; CDR2 reads YSYEKL. The CDR3 runs 16 residues.

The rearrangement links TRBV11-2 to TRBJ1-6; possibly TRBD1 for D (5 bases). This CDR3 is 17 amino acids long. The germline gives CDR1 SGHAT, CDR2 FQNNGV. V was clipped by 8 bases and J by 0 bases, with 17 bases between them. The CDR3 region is CASDPGGLSSYNSPLHF. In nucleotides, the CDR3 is TGTGCCAGCGATCCGGGGGGACTCAGCTCCTATAATTCACCCCTCCACTTT.

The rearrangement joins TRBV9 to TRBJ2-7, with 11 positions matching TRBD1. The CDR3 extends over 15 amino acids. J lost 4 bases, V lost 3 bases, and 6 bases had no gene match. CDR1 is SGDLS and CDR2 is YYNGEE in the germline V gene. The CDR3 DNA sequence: TGTGCCAGCAGCGCTACCGGGACAGGGGGTTACGAGCAGTACTTC. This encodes CASSATGTGGYEQYF.